The present entry profiles one T cell receptor beta chain with its context. Its matching antigen is unknown. Regarding time point: baseline pretreatment blood. Indicated treatment: 15 Gy SBRT to primary tumor, nephrectomy 4 weeks later. The protocol was immunoSEQ multiplex PCR, while the TCRdb copy is restricted to in-frame clones and leaves out a portion. There are over 85,000 clones in the sample; over 75% occur only once, and 5% to 8% lies in the top ten. These data originate in a study of radiation and T cells in renal cell carcinoma. Study results and limitations: Baseline intratumoral clonotype presence is unknown without pretreatment biopsies.

The germline V gene encodes CDR1 LGHNT and CDR2 FRNRAP. The V and J ends lost 4 bases and 6 bases, in that order; junction bases with no gene match: 6. The CDR3 is 13 residues long. The clonotype originates from a man aged 55 to 70 with renal cell carcinoma. The chain has TRBV12-5 and TRBJ2-7; 7 positions match TRBD1. The sample was blood, taken from a patient whose treatment included radiotherapy and nephrectomy. The CDR3 DNA reads as TGTGCTAGTGGTTCCGGACAGGACTCCGAGCAGTACTTC. Its protein is CASGSGQDSEQYF.